This T cell receptor (beta chain) was identified in a study of tumor-infiltrating lymphocytes in primary liver carcinoma. Across the whole study: Sample yields, roughly 3.65 to 7.13 million productive TCRbeta reads, were similar across the tissue types. Points from the study as a whole: Tumor region pairs outstripped tumor-adjacent and tumor-blood pairs in overlap.

Synthesis of TCR beta cDNA was carried out from 450 to 500 ng total RNA with a constant-region primer. Three nested multiplex PCR rounds of slightly modified ARM-PCR generated TCR beta libraries. Investigators reported that the first two PCR rounds, at around 11 cycles each, used TRBV1-TRBV30 forward primers with a C-beta reverse primer. TCRdb re-derived calls from the multiplex PCR reads in MiXCR, one entry per CDR3 protein. The sample has fewer than 400,000 distinct CDR3 sequences, nearly 60% seen once. The CDR3 totals 15 residues. The germline V gene has CDR1 SQVTM and CDR2 ANQGSEA. Germline DNA was extracted too, while blood RNA derived from unsorted whole blood. Chronic HBV infection was present, with no prior treatment. The table lists this clonotype with a count of one. The antigen remains undetermined. A much more abundant neighbour one base away suggests this may be a read error.

The sequence was collected from a woman aged 25 to 39 with primary liver carcinoma and hepatitis B virus infection. The sequenced sample consisted of peripheral blood. The chain has TRBV29-1 and TRBJ2-1, with 7 bases aligning to TRBD2. As DNA, the CDR3 is TGCAGCGTTGATCGGGGAGGGATGGGGTACAATGAGCAGTCCTTC. Translation: CSVDRGGMGYNEQSF.